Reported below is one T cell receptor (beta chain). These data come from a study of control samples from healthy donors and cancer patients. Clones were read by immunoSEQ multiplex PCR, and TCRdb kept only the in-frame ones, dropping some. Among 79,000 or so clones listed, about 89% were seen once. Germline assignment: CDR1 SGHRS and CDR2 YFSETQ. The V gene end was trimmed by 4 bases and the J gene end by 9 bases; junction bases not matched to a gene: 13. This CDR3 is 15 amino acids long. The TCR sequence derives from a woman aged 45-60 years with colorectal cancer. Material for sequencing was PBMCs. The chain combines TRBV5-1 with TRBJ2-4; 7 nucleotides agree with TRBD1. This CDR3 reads CASSLGQSPRGIQYF. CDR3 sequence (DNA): TGCGCCAGCAGCCTGGGACAGTCCCCGAGGGGCATTCAGTACTTC.